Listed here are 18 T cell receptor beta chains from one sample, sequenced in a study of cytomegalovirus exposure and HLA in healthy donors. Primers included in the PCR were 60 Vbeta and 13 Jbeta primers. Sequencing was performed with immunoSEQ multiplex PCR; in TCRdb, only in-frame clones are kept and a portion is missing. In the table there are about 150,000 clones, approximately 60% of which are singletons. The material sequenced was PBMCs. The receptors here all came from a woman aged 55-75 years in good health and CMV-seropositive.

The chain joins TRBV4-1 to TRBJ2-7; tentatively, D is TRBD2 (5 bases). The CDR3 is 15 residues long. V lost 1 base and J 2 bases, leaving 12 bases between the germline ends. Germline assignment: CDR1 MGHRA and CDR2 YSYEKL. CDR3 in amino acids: CASSQAGYSTYEQYF. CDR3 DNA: TGCGCCAGCAGCCAAGCGGGGTACAGCACCTACGAGCAGTACTTC.

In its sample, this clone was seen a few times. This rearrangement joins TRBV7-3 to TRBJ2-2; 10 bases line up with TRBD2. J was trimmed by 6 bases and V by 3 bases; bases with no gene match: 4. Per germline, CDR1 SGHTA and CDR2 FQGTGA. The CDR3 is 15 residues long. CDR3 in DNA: TGTGCCAGCAGCTTTGAGCGGGAGGGCTCCGGGGAGCTGTTTTTT. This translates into CASSFEREGSGELFF.

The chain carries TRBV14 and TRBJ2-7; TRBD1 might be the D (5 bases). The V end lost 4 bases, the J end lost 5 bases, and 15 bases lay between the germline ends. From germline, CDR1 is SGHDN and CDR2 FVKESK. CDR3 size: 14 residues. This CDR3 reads CASSLIRPQDEQYF. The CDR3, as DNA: TGTGCCAGCAGCCTTATACGGCCACAGGACGAGCAGTACTTC. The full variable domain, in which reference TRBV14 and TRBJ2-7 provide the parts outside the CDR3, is EAGVTQFPSHSVIEKGQTVTLRCDPISGHDNLYWYRRVMGKEIKFLLHFVKESKQDESGMPNNRFLAERTGGTYSTLKVQPAELEDSGVYFCASSLIRPQDEQYFGPGTRLTVT.

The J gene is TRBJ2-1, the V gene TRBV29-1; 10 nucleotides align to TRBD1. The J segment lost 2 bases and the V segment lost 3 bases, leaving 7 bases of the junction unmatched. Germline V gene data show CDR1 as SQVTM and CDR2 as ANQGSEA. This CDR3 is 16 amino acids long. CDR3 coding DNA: TGCAGCGTTGAGTCCGGGACAGGGGATGCCTACAATGAGCAGTTCTTC. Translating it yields CSVESGTGDAYNEQFF.

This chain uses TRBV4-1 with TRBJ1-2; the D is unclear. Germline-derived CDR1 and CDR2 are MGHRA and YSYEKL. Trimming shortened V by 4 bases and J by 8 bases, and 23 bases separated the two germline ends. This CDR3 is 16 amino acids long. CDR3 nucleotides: TGCGCCAGCAGCCTGGGTGGACGGGCCGAGGGTGGAGGCTACACCTTC. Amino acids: CASSLGGRAEGGGYTF.

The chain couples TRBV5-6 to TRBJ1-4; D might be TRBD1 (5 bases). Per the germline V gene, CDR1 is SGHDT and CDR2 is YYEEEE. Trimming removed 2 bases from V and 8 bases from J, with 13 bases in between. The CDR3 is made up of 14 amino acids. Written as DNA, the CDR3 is TGTGCCAGCAGCTTCGCAGGGTCCGGGGAAAAACTGTTTTTT. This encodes CASSFAGSGEKLFF.

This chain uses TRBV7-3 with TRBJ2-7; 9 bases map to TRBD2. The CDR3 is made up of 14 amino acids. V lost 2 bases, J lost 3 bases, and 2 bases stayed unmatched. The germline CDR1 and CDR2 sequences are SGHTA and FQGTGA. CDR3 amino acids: CASSLVAGDYEQYF. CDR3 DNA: TGTGCCAGCAGCTTAGTAGCGGGGGACTACGAGCAGTACTTC.

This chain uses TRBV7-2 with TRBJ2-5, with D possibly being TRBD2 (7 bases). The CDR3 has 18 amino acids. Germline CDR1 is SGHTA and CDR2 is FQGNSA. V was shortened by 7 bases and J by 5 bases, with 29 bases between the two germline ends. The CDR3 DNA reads TGTGCCAGCACCCTTATAGCCCATTCCCGGGGGGCTCTGGAGACCCAGTACTTC. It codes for CASTLIAHSRGALETQYF.

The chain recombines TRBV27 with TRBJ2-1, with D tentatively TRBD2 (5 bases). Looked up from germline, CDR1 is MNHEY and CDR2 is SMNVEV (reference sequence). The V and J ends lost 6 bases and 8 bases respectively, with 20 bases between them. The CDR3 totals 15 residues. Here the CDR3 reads CASSETRLKEDEQFF. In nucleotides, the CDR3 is TGTGCCAGCAGCGAGACACGACTTAAGGAGGATGAGCAGTTCTTC.

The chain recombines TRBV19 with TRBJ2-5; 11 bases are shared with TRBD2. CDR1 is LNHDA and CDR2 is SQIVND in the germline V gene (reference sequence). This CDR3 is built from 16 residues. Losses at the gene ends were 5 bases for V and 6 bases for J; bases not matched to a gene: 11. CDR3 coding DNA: TGTGCCAGTAGTGAGACCATAGCGGGAGGGCGGAAGACCCAGTACTTC. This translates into CASSETIAGGRKTQYF. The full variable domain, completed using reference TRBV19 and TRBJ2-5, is DGGITQSPKYLFRKEGQNVTLSCEQNLNHDAMYWYRQDPGQGLRLIYYSQIVNDFQKGDIAEGYSVSREKKESFPLTVTSAQKNPTAFYLCASSETIAGGRKTQYFGPGTRLLVL.

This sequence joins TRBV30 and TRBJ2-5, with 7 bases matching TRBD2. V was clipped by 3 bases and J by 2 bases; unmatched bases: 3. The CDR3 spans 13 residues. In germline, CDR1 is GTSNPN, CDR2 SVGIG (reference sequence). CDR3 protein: CAWSRTRQETQYF. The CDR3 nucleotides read TGTGCCTGGAGCAGGACTAGACAAGAGACCCAGTACTTC. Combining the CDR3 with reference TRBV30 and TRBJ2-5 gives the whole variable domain SQTIHQWPATLVQPVGSPLSLECTVEGTSNPNLYWYRQAAGRGLQLLFYSVGIGQISSEVPQNLSASRPQDRQFILSSKKLLLSDSGFYLCAWSRTRQETQYFGPGTRLLVL.

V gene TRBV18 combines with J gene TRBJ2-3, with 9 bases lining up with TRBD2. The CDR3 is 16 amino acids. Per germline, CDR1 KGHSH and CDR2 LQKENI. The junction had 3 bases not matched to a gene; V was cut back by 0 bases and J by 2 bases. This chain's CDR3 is CASSPPRTSDTDTQYF. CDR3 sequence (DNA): TGTGCCAGCTCACCACCTAGGACTAGCGACACAGATACGCAGTATTTT.

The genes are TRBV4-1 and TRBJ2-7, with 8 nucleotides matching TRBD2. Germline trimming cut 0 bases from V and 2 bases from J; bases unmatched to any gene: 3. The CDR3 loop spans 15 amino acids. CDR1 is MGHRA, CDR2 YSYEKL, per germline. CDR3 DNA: TGCGCCAGCAGCCAAGATCCAGCGGGAGCCTACGAGCAGTACTTC. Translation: CASSQDPAGAYEQYF.

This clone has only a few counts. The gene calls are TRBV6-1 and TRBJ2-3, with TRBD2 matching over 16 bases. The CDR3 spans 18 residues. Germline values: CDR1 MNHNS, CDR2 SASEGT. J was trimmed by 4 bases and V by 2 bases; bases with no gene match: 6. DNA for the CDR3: TGTGCCAGCAGTGAACTGGGGACTAGCGGGAGGGCCCCAGATACGCAGTATTTT. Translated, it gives CASSELGTSGRAPDTQYF.

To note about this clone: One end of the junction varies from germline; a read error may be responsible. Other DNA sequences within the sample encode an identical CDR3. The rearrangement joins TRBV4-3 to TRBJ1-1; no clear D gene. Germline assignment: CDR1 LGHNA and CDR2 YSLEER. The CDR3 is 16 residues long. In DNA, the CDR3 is TGCGCCAGCAGCCAAGGAGGAGTACAAGTGAACACTGAAGCCTTCTTT. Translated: CASSQGGVQVNTEAFF.

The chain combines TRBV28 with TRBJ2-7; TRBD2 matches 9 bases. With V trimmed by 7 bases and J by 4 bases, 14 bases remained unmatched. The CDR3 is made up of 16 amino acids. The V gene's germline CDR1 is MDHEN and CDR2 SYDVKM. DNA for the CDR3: TGTGCCAGCAATAGAGCCGGCGGGAGGGCCGGATACGAGCAGTACTTC. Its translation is CASNRAGGRAGYEQYF.

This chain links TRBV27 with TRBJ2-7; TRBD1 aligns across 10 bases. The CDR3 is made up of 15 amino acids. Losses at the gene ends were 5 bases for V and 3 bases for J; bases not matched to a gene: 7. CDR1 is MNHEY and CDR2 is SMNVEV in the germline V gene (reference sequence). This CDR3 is CASSHRDRGFYEQYF. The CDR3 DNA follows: TGTGCCAGCAGTCACAGGGACAGGGGCTTCTACGAGCAGTACTTC.

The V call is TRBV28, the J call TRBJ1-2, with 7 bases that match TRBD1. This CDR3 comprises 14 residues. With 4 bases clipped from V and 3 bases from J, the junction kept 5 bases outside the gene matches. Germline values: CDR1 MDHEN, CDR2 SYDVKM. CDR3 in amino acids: CASSSSGTDYGYTF. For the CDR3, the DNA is TGTGCCAGCAGTTCATCCGGGACAGACTATGGCTACACCTTC.